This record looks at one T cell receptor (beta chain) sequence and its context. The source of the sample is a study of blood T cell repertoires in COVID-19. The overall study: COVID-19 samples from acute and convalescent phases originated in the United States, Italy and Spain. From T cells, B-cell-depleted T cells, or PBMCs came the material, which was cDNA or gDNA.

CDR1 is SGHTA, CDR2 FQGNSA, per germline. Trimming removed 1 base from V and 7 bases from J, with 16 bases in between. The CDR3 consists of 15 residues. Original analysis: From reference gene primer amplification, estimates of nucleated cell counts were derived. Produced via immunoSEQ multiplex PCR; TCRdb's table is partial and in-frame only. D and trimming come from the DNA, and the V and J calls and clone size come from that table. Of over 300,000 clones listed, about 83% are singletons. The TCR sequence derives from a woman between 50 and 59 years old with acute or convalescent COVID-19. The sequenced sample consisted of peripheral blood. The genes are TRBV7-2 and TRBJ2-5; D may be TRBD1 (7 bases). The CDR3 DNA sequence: TGTGCCAGCAGCTTAGGGCAGGGGGGAAGAGGGACCCAGTACTTC. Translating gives CASSLGQGGRGTQYF.